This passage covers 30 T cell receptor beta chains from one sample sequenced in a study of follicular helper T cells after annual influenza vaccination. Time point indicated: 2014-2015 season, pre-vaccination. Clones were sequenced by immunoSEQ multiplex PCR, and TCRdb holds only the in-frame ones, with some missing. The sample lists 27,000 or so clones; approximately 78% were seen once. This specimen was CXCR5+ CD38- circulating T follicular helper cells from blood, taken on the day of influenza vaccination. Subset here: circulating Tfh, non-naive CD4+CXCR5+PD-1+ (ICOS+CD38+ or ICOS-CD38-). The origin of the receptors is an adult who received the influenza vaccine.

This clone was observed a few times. The CDR3: CASSGPGQGTEAFF. The CDR3 DNA follows: TGTGCCAGCAGCGGACCGGGACAGGGCACTGAAGCTTTCTTT. J is TRBJ1-1 and V is TRBV2; 9 bases map to TRBD1. The CDR3 runs to 14 residues. With V trimmed by 6 bases and J by 4 bases, 6 bases remained unmatched. Germline CDR1 SNHLY, CDR2 FYNNEI.

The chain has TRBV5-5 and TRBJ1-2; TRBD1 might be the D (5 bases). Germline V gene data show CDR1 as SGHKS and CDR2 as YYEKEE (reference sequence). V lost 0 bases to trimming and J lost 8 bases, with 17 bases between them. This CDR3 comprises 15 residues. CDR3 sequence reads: CASSLEPRRSGGYTF. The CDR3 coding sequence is TGTGCCAGCAGCTTGGAACCTCGCAGGTCAGGGGGCTACACCTTC.

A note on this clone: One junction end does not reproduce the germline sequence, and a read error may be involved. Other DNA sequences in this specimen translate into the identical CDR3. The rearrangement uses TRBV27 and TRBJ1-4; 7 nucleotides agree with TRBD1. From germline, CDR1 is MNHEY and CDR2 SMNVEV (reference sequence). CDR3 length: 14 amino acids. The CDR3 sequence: CASSSGTVNEKLFF. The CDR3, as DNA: TGTGCCAGCAGTTCCGGGACAGTTAATGAAAAACTATTTTTT.

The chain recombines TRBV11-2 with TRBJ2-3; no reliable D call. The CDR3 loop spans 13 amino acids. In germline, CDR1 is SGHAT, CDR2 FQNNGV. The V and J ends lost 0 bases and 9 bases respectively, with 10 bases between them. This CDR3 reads CASSLDQDDTQYF. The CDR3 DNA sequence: TGTGCCAGCAGCTTAGATCAGGATGACACGCAGTATTTT.

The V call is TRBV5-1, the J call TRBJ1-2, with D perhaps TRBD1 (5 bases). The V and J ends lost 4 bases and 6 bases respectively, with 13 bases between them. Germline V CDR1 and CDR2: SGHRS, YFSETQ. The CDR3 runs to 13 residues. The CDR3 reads CASSVGPGNGYTF. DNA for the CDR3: TGCGCCAGCAGCGTGGGTCCAGGGAATGGCTACACCTTC.

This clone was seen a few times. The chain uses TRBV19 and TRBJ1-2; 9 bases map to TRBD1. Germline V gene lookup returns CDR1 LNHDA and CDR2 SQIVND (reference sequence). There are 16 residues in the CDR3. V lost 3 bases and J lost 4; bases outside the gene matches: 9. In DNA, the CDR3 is TGTGCCAGTAGTATTCCCGGCGGGACAGGGCTCTATGGCTACACCTTC. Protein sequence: CASSIPGGTGLYGYTF.

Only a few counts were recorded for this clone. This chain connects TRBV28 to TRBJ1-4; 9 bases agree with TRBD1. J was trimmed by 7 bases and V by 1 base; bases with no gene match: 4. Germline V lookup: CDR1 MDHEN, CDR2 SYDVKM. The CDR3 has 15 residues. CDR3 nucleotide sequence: TGTGCCAGCAGTTTATTTGGACAGGGGTCTGAAAAACTGTTTTTT. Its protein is CASSLFGQGSEKLFF.

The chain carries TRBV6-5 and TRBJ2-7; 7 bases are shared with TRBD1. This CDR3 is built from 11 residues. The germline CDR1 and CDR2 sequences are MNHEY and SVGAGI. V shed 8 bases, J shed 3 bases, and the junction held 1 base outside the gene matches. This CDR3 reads CASRDSYEQYF. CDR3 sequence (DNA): TGTGCCAGCCGGGACAGCTACGAGCAGTACTTC.

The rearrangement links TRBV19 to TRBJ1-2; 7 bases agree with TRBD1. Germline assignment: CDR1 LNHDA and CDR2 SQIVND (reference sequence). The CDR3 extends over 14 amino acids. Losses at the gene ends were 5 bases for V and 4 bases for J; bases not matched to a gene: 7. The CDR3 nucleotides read TGTGCCAGTAGTCCTCGACAGGGAGGCTATGGCTACACCTTC. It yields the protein CASSPRQGGYGYTF.

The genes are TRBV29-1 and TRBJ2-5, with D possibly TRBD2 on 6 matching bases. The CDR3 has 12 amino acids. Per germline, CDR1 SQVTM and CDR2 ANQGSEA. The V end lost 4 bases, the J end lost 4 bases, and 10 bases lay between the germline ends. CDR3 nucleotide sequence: TGCAGCGTTGTGGGGGGTGGAGAGACCCAGTACTTC. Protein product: CSVVGGGETQYF.

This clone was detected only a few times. The CDR3 bases are TGCGCCAGCAGGGACAGGGAGGTTTCACCCCTCCACTTT. This codes for CASRDREVSPLHF. The chain recombines TRBV10-2 with TRBJ1-6; TRBD1 agrees at 8 bases. Germline V lookup: CDR1 WSHSY, CDR2 SAAADI. The V gene end was trimmed by 6 bases and the J gene end by 9 bases; junction bases not matched to a gene: 4. This CDR3 contains 13 residues.

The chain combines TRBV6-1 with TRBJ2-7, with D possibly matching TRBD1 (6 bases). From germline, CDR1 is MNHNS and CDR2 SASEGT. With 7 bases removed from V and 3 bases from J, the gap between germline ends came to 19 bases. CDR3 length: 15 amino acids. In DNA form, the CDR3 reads TGTGCCAGCAATTTAAGGGACACGCTAAACTACGAGCAGTACTTC. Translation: CASNLRDTLNYEQYF.

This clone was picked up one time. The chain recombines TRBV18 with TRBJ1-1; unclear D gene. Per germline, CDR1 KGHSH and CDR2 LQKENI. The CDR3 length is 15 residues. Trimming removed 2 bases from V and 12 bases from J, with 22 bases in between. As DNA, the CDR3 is TGTGCCAGCTCACCAGGGCAATCGAAGGTCGGCGGGCCTTTCTTT. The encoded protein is CASSPGQSKVGGPFF.

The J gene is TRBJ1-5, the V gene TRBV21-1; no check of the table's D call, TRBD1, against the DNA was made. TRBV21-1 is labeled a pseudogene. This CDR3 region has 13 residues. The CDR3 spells CASLGQGGQPQHF. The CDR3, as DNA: TGTGCCAGCCTCGGACAGGGAGGTCAGCCCCAGCATTTT.

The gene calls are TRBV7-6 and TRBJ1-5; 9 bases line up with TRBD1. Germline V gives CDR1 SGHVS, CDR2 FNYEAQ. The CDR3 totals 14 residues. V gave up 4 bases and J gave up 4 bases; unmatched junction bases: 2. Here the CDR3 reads CASSSGTGNQPQHF. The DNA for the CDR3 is TGTGCCAGCAGCTCCGGGACAGGGAATCAGCCCCAGCATTTT.

CDR3 protein: CASSFQGATEAFF. The CDR3 DNA is TGCGCCAGCAGCTTTCAGGGGGCGACTGAAGCTTTCTTT. The V and J genes are TRBV5-1 and TRBJ1-1; 8 bases align to TRBD1. The V gene's germline CDR1 is SGHRS and CDR2 YFSETQ. The CDR3 loop spans 13 amino acids. V shed 2 bases, J shed 5 bases, and the junction held 2 bases outside the gene matches.

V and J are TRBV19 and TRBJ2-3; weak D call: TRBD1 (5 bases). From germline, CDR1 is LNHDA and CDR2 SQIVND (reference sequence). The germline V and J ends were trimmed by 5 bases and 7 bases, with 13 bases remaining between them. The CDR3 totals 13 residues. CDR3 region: CASSGLGVNTQYF. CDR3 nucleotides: TGTGCCAGTAGTGGGCTAGGGGTCAATACGCAGTATTTT.

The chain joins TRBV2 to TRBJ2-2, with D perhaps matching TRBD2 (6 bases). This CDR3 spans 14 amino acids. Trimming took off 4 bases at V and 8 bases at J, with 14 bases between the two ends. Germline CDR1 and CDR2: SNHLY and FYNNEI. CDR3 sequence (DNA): TGTGCCAGCAGTGGGAGGGCCGGTTCGGGGGAGCTGTTTTTT. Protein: CASSGRAGSGELFF.

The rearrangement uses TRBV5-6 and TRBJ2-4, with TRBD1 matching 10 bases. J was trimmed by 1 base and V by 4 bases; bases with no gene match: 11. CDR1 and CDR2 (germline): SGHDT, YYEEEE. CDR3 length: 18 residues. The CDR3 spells CASSDGTGDFVAKNIQYF. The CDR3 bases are TGTGCCAGCAGCGACGGGACAGGGGACTTTGTCGCCAAAAACATTCAGTACTTC.

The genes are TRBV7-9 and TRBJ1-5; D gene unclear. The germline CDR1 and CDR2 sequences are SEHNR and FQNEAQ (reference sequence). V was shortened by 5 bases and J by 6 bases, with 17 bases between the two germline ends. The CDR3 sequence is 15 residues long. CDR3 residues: CASSDTRVSSQPQHF. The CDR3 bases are TGTGCCAGCAGCGATACGAGGGTATCCAGTCAGCCCCAGCATTTT.

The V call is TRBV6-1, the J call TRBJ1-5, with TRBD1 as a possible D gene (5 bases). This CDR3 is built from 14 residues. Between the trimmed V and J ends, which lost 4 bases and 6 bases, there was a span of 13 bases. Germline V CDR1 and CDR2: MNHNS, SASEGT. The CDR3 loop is CASSGGTGRQPQHF. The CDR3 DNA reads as TGTGCCAGCAGTGGTGGAACAGGTCGTCAGCCCCAGCATTTT.

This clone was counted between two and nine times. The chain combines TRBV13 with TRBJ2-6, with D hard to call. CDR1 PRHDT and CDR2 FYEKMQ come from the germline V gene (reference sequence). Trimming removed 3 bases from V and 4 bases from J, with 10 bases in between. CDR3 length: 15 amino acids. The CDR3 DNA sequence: TGTGCCAGCAGCTTTAGTAGTGTCGGGGCCAACGTCCTGACTTTC. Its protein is CASSFSSVGANVLTF.

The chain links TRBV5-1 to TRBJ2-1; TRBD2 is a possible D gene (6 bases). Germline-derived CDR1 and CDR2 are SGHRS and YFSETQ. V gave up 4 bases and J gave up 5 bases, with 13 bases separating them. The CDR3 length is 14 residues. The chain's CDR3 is CASSRSWGDNEQFF. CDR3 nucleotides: TGCGCCAGCAGCCGTTCCTGGGGGGACAATGAGCAGTTCTTC. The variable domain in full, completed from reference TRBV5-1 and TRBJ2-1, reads KAGVTQTPRYLIKTRGQQVTLSCSPISGHRSVSWYQQTPGQGLQFLFEYFSETQRNKGNFPGRFSGRQFSNSRSEMNVSTLELGDSALYLCASSRSWGDNEQFFGPGTRLTVL.

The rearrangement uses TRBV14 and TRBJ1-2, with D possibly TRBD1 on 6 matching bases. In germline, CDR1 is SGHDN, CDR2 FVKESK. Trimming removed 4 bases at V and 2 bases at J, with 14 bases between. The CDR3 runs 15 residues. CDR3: CASSLGGQRNYGYTF. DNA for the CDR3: TGTGCCAGCAGCCTCGGGGGGCAGAGAAACTATGGCTACACCTTC.

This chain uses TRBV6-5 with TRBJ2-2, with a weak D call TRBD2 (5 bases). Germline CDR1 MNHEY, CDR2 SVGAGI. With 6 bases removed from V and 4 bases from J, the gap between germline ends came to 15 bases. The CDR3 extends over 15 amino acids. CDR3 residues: CASSPKLETTGELFF. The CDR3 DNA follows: TGTGCCAGCAGCCCGAAACTAGAAACCACCGGGGAGCTGTTTTTT.

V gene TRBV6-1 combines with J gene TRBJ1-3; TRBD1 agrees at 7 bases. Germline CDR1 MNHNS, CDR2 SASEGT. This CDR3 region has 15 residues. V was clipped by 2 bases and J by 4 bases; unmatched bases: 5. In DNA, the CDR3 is TGTGCCAGCAGTGAAACCGCGGGACAGGGAAACACCATATATTTT. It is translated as CASSETAGQGNTIYF.

This chain's CDR3 is CASSTISGGGQPQHF. The CDR3 DNA reads as TGTGCCAGTAGTACCATTTCGGGGGGCGGTCAGCCCCAGCATTTT. The genes are TRBV19 and TRBJ1-5; a possible D gene is TRBD1 (6 bases). Germline assignment: CDR1 LNHDA and CDR2 SQIVND (reference sequence). V lost 4 bases and J 6 bases, leaving 16 bases between the germline ends. The CDR3 is 15 residues long.

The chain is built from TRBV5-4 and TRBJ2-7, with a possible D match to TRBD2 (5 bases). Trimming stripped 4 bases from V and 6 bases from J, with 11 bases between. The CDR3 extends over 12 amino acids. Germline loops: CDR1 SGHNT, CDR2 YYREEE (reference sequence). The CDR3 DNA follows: TGTGCCAGCAGCGTCGACTATGGCGAGCAGTACTTC. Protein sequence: CASSVDYGEQYF.

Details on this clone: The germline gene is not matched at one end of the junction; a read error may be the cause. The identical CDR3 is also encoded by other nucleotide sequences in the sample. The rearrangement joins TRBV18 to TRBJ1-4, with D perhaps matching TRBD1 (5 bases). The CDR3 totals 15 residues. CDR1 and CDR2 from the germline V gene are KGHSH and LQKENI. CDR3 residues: CASSGPRELNEKLFF. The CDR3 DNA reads TGTGCCAGCTCAGGTCCCAGGGAACTTAATGAAAAGCTGTTTTTT.

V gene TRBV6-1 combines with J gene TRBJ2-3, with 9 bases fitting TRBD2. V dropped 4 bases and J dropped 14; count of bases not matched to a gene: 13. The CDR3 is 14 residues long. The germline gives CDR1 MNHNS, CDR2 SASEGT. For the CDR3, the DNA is TGTGCCAGCAGTGTAGGGCTAGCGGGACCCATGTGGTATTTT. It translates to CASSVGLAGPMWYF.